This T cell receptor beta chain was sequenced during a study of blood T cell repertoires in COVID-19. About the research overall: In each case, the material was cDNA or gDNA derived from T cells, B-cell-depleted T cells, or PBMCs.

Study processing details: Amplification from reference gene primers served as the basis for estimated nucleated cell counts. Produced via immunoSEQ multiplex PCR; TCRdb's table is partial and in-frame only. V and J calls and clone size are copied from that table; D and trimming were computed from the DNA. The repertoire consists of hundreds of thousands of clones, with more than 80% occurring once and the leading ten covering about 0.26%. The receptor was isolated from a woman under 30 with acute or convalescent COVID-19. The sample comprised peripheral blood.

The CDR3 loop reads CASSPRQGAEAFF. CDR3 nucleotide sequence: TGTGCCAGCAGCCCCCGACAGGGAGCTGAAGCTTTCTTT. The V and J genes are TRBV14 and TRBJ1-1; 7 bases match TRBD1. There are 13 residues in the CDR3. Germline V gene lookup returns CDR1 SGHDN and CDR2 FVKESK. Losses at the gene ends were 4 bases for V and 6 bases for J; bases not matched to a gene: 5.